Listed below are T cell receptor beta chains from one sample, sequenced in a study of cytomegalovirus exposure and HLA in healthy donors. Sequencing was performed with immunoSEQ multiplex PCR; in TCRdb, only in-frame clones are kept and a portion is missing. The sample lists about 140,000 clones; approximately 8.9% were seen once. The sequencing sample was made of PBMCs. These receptor sequences come from a woman in her thirties or forties in good health and CMV-seropositive. Both conserved end residues are part of each CDR3. A D gene is named only where the DNA matches it firmly. Clone size, where shown, is once, few, many, or a class for clones that have expanded.

size	V	D	J	CDR3	DNA
many	TRBV7-2	TRBD2	TRBJ2-1	CASSNLGGGSYNEQFF	TGTGCCAGCAGCAACCTCGGGGGGGGCTCCTACAATGAGCAGTTCTTC
NA	TRBV19	TRBD1	TRBJ2-7	CASSIDGAGGSYEQYF	TGTGCCAGTAGTATAGATGGGGCAGGGGGCTCCTACGAGCAGTACTTC
NA	TRBV7-2	NA	TRBJ1-6	CASSLMTGRNSPLHF	TGTGCCAGCAGCCTAATGACAGGCAGGAATTCACCCCTCCACTTT
NA	TRBV2	TRBD1	TRBJ1-6	CASTPTGSSYNSPLHF	TGTGCCAGCACCCCGACAGGGAGCTCCTATAATTCACCCCTCCACTTT
NA	TRBV6-5	NA	TRBJ2-4	CASSSGAALAKNIQYF	TGTGCCAGCAGTTCTGGGGCAGCCTTAGCCAAAAACATTCAGTACTTC
few	TRBV6-5	TRBD2	TRBJ2-2	CASTGLAGDTGELFF	TGTGCCAGCACAGGACTAGCGGGCGACACCGGGGAGCTGTTTTTT
NA	TRBV2	NA	TRBJ1-1	CASRGGTEAFF	TGTGCCAGCAGGGGGGGGACTGAAGCTTTCTTT
NA	TRBV5-1	TRBD1	TRBJ1-2	CASSRDSRISNYGYTF	TGCGCCAGCAGCCGGGACAGCAGAATATCTAACTATGGCTACACCTTC
NA	TRBV4-1	TRBD1	TRBJ1-6	CASRAPGQGHSPLHF	TGCGCCAGCAGAGCCCCGGGACAGGGACATTCACCCCTCCACTTT
NA	TRBV10-1	TRBD1	TRBJ2-1	CASSERTGNANEQFF	TGCGCCAGCAGTGAGAGGACAGGGAACGCCAATGAGCAGTTCTTC
NA	TRBV16	NA	TRBJ1-6	CASSQSRQGNSPLHF	TGTGCCAGCAGCCAATCAAGGCAGGGAAACTCACCCCTCCACTTT
few	TRBV2	NA	TRBJ2-7	CASAGDSYEQYF	TGTGCCAGCGCCGGGGACTCCTACGAGCAGTACTTC
once	TRBV6-1	NA	TRBJ1-5	CASSPSGVGPQHF	TGTGCCAGCAGTCCTTCAGGGGTAGGGCCCCAGCATTTT
few	TRBV18	NA	TRBJ2-1	CASSTNTRQVNEQFF	TGTGCCAGCTCAACGAATACTAGACAGGTAAATGAGCAGTTCTTC
NA	TRBV19	TRBD1	TRBJ1-2	CASSVTGGPEQGF	TGTGCCAGTAGCGTGACAGGGGGCCCGGAGCAGGGCTTC
NA	TRBV7-2	NA	TRBJ2-7	CASSNRDTNSYEQYF	TGTGCCAGCAGCAACCGGGACACCAACTCCTACGAGCAGTACTTC
NA	TRBV6-5	NA	TRBJ1-2	CASSFQDSANYGYTF	TGTGCCAGCAGTTTCCAGGACAGCGCTAACTATGGCTACACCTTC
few	TRBV10-3	TRBD1	TRBJ1-2	CAISEWAGQSFSNYGYTF	TGTGCCATCAGTGAGTGGGCGGGACAGTCTTTTTCTAACTATGGCTACACCTTC
NA	TRBV5-1	NA	TRBJ2-7	CASSPSNSYEQYF	TGCGCCAGCAGCCCCAGTAATTCCTACGAGCAGTACTTC
few	TRBV11-2	NA	TRBJ1-5	CASSPDLKQPQHF	TGTGCCAGCAGTCCAGACTTGAAACAGCCCCAGCATTTT
NA	TRBV27	NA	TRBJ2-2	CASSFLRSPKKDTGELFF	TGTGCCAGCAGTTTCCTACGATCTCCAAAGAAAGACACCGGGGAGCTGTTTTTT
NA	TRBV9	TRBD2	TRBJ2-5	CASSVDSGGRQETQYF	TGTGCCAGCAGCGTAGATAGCGGGGGCCGACAAGAGACCCAGTACTTC
few	TRBV7-9	TRBD1	TRBJ2-1	CASSLFPDRGGNEQFF	TGTGCCAGCAGCTTGTTTCCGGACAGGGGGGGAAATGAGCAGTTCTTC
NA	TRBV29-1	TRBD1	TRBJ1-1	CSVTGVGMNTEAFF	TGCAGCGTGACAGGGGTGGGGATGAACACTGAAGCTTTCTTT
NA	TRBV19	TRBD2	TRBJ2-3	CASSIGGGGGTDTQYF	TGTGCCAGTAGTATCGGCGGCGGGGGAGGCACAGATACGCAGTATTTT
NA	TRBV4-3	NA	TRBJ2-1	CASSQDGGVGYNEQFF	TGCGCCAGCAGCCAAGATGGCGGGGTTGGCTACAATGAGCAGTTCTTC
NA	TRBV5-1	NA	TRBJ2-5	CASSLLERETQYF	TGCGCCAGCAGCTTATTAGAGCGAGAGACCCAGTACTTC
NA	TRBV2	TRBD1	TRBJ1-1	CASSSDRDTEAFF	TGTGCCAGCAGCTCTGACAGGGACACTGAAGCTTTCTTT
few	TRBV2	TRBD1	TRBJ1-4	CASSGDRGRPRNEKLFF	TGTGCCAGCAGCGGAGACAGGGGGCGCCCCAGAAATGAAAAACTGTTTTTT
NA	TRBV10-2	NA	TRBJ1-2	CASSQGIGGYTF	TGCGCCAGCAGCCAGGGAATCGGTGGCTACACCTTC
NA	TRBV7-2	TRBD1	TRBJ2-5	CASSDPTGGETQYF	TGTGCCAGCAGCGACCCAACAGGGGGAGAGACCCAGTACTTC
few	TRBV2	NA	TRBJ1-6	CATNRERNSPLHF	TGTGCCACCAACAGGGAGAGGAATTCACCCCTCCACTTT
few	TRBV19	NA	TRBJ2-1	CASGAGLVYEQFF	TGTGCCAGTGGGGCCGGGCTGGTCTATGAGCAGTTCTTC
few	TRBV28	TRBD1	TRBJ1-2	CASSSTGDPNYGYTF	TGTGCCAGCAGTTCCACAGGGGATCCTAACTATGGCTACACCTTC
few	TRBV9	TRBD2	TRBJ2-5	CASSATSGPGTQYF	TGTGCCAGCAGCGCCACTAGCGGGCCCGGGACCCAGTACTTC
NA	TRBV11-2	NA	TRBJ1-2	CASSPWEGYGYTF	TGTGCCAGCAGCCCCTGGGAGGGCTATGGCTACACCTTC
NA	TRBV7-9	NA	TRBJ2-7	CASSKTGVYEQYF	TGTGCCAGCAGCAAGACAGGCGTCTACGAGCAGTACTTC
NA	TRBV4-1	NA	TRBJ1-2	CASSQDGGPYGYTF	TGCGCCAGCAGCCAAGACGGCGGGCCCTATGGCTACACCTTC
few	TRBV5-1	NA	TRBJ2-1	CASSLAGLSSYNEQFF	TGCGCCAGCAGCTTGGCTGGACTCAGCTCCTACAATGAGCAGTTCTTC
few	TRBV5-1	TRBD2	TRBJ2-1	CASSPPSLAGGNEQFF	TGCGCCAGCAGCCCTCCTAGCCTAGCGGGGGGCAATGAGCAGTTCTTC
NA	TRBV7-9	NA	TRBJ1-6	CASSLAGRGLNSPLHF	TGTGCCAGCAGCTTAGCTGGTCGGGGTCTGAACTCACCCCTCCACTTT
NA	TRBV7-6	TRBD2	TRBJ2-2	CASSFASGDTGELFF	TGTGCCAGCAGCTTTGCTAGCGGGGACACCGGGGAGCTGTTTTTT
many	TRBV9	NA	TRBJ1-6	CASSPQAADSPLHF	TGTGCCAGCAGCCCGCAGGCCGCCGATTCACCCCTCCACTTT
NA	TRBV7-3	TRBD2	TRBJ2-3	CASSLGTSGSTWVF	TGTGCCAGCAGCTTAGGGACTAGCGGGAGCACTTGGGTATTT
NA	TRBV7-2	NA	TRBJ1-2	CASSLNSYGYTF	TGTGCCAGCAGCTTAAATAGCTATGGCTACACCTTC
NA	TRBV7-8	NA	TRBJ1-4	CASSLGGTNEKLFF	TGTGCCAGCAGCTTAGGAGGAACTAATGAAAAACTGTTTTTT
many	TRBV7-2	TRBD1	TRBJ2-7	CASSPHRQGALSYEQYF	TGTGCCAGCAGCCCGCACCGACAGGGAGCTCTTTCCTACGAGCAGTACTTC
NA	TRBV7-2	TRBD2	TRBJ2-5	CASSIGLAGAPLGQETQYF	TGTGCCAGCAGCATCGGACTAGCGGGAGCCCCTTTGGGCCAAGAGACCCAGTACTTC
NA	TRBV11-3	TRBD1	TRBJ1-1	CASSFRTGITEAFF	TGTGCCAGCAGCTTTAGGACAGGGATCACTGAAGCTTTCTTT
NA	TRBV6-5	NA	TRBJ2-7	CASSYDTYEQYF	TGTGCCAGCAGTTACGACACCTACGAGCAGTACTTC
few	TRBV7-2	NA	TRBJ2-1	CASSSGSQQSGEQFF	TGTGCCAGCAGCTCCGGGAGTCAGCAGAGCGGTGAGCAGTTCTTC
NA	TRBV19	NA	TRBJ1-4	CASRPSGGGPNEKLFF	TGTGCCAGTAGACCGTCTGGAGGAGGGCCTAATGAAAAACTGTTTTTT
few	TRBV5-1	NA	TRBJ2-7	CASSRQGGEQYF	TGCGCCAGCAGCCGGCAGGGCGGCGAGCAGTACTTC
few	TRBV19	NA	TRBJ1-4	CASSPRDSSTNEKLFF	TGTGCCAGTAGCCCACGGGACTCGTCAACTAATGAAAAACTGTTTTTT
NA	TRBV6-1	TRBD1	TRBJ1-2	CASSEAHGTDYGYTF	TGTGCCAGCAGTGAAGCACACGGGACAGACTATGGCTACACCTTC
few	TRBV9	TRBD1	TRBJ1-1	CASSAGQGRAFF	TGTGCCAGCAGCGCCGGACAGGGACGGGCTTTCTTT
few	TRBV2	NA	TRBJ1-2	CASSEALRAGGYYGYTF	TGTGCCAGCAGTGAAGCGCTTCGGGCAGGAGGGTACTATGGCTACACCTTC